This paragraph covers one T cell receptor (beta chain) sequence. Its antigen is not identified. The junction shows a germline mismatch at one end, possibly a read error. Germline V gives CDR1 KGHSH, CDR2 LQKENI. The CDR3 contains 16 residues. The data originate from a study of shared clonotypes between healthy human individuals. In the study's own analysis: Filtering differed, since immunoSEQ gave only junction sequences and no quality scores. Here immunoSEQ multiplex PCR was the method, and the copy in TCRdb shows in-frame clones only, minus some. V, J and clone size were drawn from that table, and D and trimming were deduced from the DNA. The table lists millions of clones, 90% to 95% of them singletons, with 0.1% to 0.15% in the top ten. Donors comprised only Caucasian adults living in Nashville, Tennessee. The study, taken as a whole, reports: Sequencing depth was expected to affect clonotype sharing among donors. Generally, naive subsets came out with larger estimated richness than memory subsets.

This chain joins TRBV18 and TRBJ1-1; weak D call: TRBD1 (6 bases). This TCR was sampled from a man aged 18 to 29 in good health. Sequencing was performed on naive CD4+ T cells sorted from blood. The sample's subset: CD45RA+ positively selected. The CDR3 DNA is TGTGCCAGCTCACCGTGGGACACTTTTTTGAACACTGAAACTTTCTTT. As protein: CASSPWDTFLNTETFF. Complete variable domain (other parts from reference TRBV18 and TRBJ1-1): NAGVMQNPRHLVRRRGQEARLRCSPMKGHSHVYWYRQLPEEGLKFMVYLQKENIIDESGMPKERFSAEFPKEGPSILRIQQVVRGDSAAYFCASSPWDTFLNTETFFGQGTRLTVV.